This T cell receptor beta chain was observed in a study of T cell repertoires in cytomegalovirus infection. Turning to the study itself: In public TCR beta signatures, there were indications of both CMV infection and matching HLA type.

This clonotype was counted a few times. Its antigen is currently unknown. TCRdb processed the reads anew with MiXCR; each CDR3 protein has one entry. This table has about 530,000 distinct CDR3 sequences, 26% appearing once. Germline V gene sequence: CDR1 SGDLS, CDR2 YYNGEE. The CDR3 spans 15 residues. Trimming removed 4 bases from V and 8 bases from J; junction bases left unmatched: 9. Overall study results and limits: CMV-specific TCR beta clonotypes restricted by HLA-C were the ones dominating the ex vivo response.

The rearrangement joins TRBV9 to TRBJ2-1, with 10 bases lining up with TRBD2. This sequence originates from a human donor in good health (CMV status not recorded). Some clones in this sample may be carry-over from other donors' samples. The specimen was PBMCs. CDR3 residues: CASSLRGLAPDEQFF. The CDR3 region has the DNA TGTGCCAGCAGCCTAAGGGGACTAGCGCCGGATGAGCAGTTCTTC. The full variable domain, its missing parts supplied by reference TRBV9 and TRBJ2-1, is DSGVTQTPKHLITATGQRVTLRCSPRSGDLSVYWYQQSLDQGLQFLIQYYNGEERAKGNILERFSAQQFPDLHSELNLSSLELGDSALYFCASSLRGLAPDEQFFGPGTRLTVL.